This entry features one T cell receptor beta chain sequence. Its antigen is not known. An end of the junction does not agree with germline; a read error may underlie this. The data originate from a study of shared clonotypes between healthy human individuals. General study points: In this cohort, only blood was sampled, and tissue repertoires likely differ.

Looked up from germline, CDR1 is SGDLS and CDR2 is YYNGEE. This CDR3 has 16 residues. Method: immunoSEQ multiplex PCR; TCRdb's copy keeps in-frame clones and lacks some. The sample lists approximately 740,000 clones; approximately 79% were seen once. This sequence joins TRBV9 and TRBJ1-1; the match to TRBD1 covers 12 bases. Sequenced sample: memory CD4+ T cells sorted from blood. The subset was: CD45RA-negative fraction. The receptor was isolated from a woman aged 25 to 39 in good health. CDR3 residues: CASSVAGQGAVTEALF. In DNA, the CDR3 is TGTGCCAGCAGCGTAGCGGGACAGGGGGCGGTCACTGAAGCTCTCTTT.